This TCR beta chain was sequenced during a study of graft-versus-host responses after intestinal transplantation. Study overall: After anti-thymocyte globulin induction, recipients took tacrolimus and steroids for around 3 years.

This clone has only a few counts. Looked up from germline, CDR1 is MNHNY and CDR2 is SVGAGI (reference sequence). The CDR3 covers 15 residues. Deletions cut 7 bases from V and 0 bases from J, with 16 bases between. The repertoire was sequenced with immunoSEQ multiplex PCR; TCRdb's copy has only in-frame clones and lacks some. The data hold 98,000 or so clones, with roughly 86% observed a single time. The sequencing here drew on PBMCs, taken 255 days after intestinal transplant. This clonotype was sampled from a human patient who received an intestinal transplant, so some T cells may come from the graft donor. The chain uses TRBV6-6 and TRBJ2-7, with D tentatively TRBD1 (6 bases). CDR3 coding DNA: TGTGCCAGCACTCTGACAGGCCTGAGCTCCTACGAGCAGTACTTC. Translating gives CASTLTGLSSYEQYF.